This T cell receptor (beta chain) was observed in a study of control samples from healthy donors and cancer patients. Measured with immunoSEQ multiplex PCR; TCRdb has only the in-frame clones, and not every one. Among some 100,000 clones listed, 75% to 85% were seen once. The length of the CDR3 is 15 residues. The V gene lost 6 bases and the J gene lost 4 bases, with 13 bases spanning the gap. The V gene's germline CDR1 is LGHDT and CDR2 YNNKEL (reference sequence). The sequence derives from a woman aged 30 to 39 in good health. The rearrangement uses TRBV3-1 (or the pseudogene TRBV3-2) and TRBJ2-6, with a tentative D call TRBD1 (5 bases). Sequencing was carried out using blood. The CDR3 sequence is CASSTHRPGANVLTF. The CDR3 DNA reads as TGTGCCAGCAGTACCCACAGGCCCGGGGCCAACGTCCTGACTTTC.